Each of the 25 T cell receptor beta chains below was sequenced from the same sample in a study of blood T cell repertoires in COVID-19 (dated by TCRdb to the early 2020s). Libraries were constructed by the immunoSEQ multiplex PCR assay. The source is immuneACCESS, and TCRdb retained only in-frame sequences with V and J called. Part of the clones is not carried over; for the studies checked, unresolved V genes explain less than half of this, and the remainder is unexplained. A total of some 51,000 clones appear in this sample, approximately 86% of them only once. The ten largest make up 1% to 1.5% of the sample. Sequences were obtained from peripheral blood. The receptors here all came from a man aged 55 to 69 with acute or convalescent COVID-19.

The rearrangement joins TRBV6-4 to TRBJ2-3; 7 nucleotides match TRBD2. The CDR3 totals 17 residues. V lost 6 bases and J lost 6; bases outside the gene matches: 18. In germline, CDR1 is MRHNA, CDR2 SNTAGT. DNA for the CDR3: TGTGCCAGCAGGGGGGGTATGACTAGCTTTATTGCGGATACGCAGTATTTT. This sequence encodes CASRGGMTSFIADTQYF.

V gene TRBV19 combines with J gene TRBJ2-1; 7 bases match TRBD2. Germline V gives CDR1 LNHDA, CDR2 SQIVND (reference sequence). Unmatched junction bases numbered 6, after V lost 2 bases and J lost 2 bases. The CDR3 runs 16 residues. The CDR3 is CASSISASGTYNEQFF. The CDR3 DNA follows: TGTGCCAGTAGTATATCGGCTAGCGGTACCTACAATGAGCAGTTCTTC.

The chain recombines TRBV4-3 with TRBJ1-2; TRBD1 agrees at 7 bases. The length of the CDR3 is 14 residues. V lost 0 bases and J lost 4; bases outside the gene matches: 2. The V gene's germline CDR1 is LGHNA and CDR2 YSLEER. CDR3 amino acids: CASSQEGTAYGYTF. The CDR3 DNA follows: TGCGCCAGCAGCCAAGAGGGGACAGCCTATGGCTACACCTTC.

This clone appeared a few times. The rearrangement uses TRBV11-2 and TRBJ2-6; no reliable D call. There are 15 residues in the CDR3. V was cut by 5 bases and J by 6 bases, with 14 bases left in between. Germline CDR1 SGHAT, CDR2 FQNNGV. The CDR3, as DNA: TGTGCCAGCAGCCCCCGCCCGCGTGAGGCCAACGTCCTGACTTTC. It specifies CASSPRPREANVLTF.

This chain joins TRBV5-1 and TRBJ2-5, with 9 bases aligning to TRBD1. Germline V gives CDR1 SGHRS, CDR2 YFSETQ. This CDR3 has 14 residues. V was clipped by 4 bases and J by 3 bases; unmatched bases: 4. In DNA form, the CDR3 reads TGCGCCAGCAGCCGGAGGACAGGGGAAGAGACCCAGTACTTC. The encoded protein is CASSRRTGEETQYF. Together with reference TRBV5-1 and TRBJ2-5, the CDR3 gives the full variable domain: KAGVTQTPRYLIKTRGQQVTLSCSPISGHRSVSWYQQTPGQGLQFLFEYFSETQRNKGNFPGRFSGRQFSNSRSEMNVSTLELGDSALYLCASSRRTGEETQYFGPGTRLLVL.

The CDR3 region has the DNA TGTGCCAGTTATCCTCCCGGGAACACCGGGGAGCTGTTTTTT. This gives the protein CASYPPGNTGELFF. V is TRBV19 and J is TRBJ2-2; no definite D call. Per the germline V gene, CDR1 is LNHDA and CDR2 is SQIVND (reference sequence). The CDR3 runs to 14 residues. The V gene lost 8 bases and the J gene lost 1 base, with 11 bases spanning the gap.

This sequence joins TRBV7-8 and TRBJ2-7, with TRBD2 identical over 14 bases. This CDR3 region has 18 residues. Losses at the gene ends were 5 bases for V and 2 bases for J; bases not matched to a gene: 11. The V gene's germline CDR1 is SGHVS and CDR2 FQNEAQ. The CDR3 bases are TGTGCCAGCAGCCAACCGGGACTAGCGGGAGTTCAAGCCTACGAGCAGTACTTC. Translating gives CASSQPGLAGVQAYEQYF.

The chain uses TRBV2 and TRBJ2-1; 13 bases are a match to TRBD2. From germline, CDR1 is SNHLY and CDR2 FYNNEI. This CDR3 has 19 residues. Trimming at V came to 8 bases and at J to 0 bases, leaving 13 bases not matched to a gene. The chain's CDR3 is CASALAGLAGLSSYNEQFF. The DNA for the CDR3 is TGTGCCAGCGCCCTTGCGGGACTAGCGGGGCTCAGCTCCTACAATGAGCAGTTCTTC.

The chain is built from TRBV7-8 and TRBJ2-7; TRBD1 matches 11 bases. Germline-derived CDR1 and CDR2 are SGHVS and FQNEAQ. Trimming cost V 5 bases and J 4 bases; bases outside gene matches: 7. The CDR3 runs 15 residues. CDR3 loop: CASSPRTGGSYEQYF. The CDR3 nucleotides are TGTGCCAGCAGCCCGAGGACAGGGGGCTCGTACGAGCAGTACTTC.

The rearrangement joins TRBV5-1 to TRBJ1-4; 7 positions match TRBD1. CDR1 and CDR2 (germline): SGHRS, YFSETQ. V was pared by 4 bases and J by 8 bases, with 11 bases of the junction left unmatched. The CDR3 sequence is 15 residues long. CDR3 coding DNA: TGCGCCAGCAGCCCCCGGACAGGAGCCTTCGAAAAACTGTTTTTT. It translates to CASSPRTGAFEKLFF.

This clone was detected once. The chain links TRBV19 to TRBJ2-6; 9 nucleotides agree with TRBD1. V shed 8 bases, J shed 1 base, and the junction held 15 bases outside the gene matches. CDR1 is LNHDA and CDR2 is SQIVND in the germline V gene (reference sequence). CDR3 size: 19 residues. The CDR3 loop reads CASATGTGLRGSGANVLTF. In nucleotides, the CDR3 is TGTGCCAGTGCAACCGGGACAGGGCTCCGGGGGTCTGGGGCCAACGTCCTGACTTTC. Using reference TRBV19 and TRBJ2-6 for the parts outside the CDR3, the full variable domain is DGGITQSPKYLFRKEGQNVTLSCEQNLNHDAMYWYRQDPGQGLRLIYYSQIVNDFQKGDIAEGYSVSREKKESFPLTVTSAQKNPTAFYLCASATGTGLRGSGANVLTFGAGSRLTVL.

CDR3 amino acids: CASKMEDSLNTEAFF. CDR3 bases: TGTGCCAGCAAAATGGAGGACAGTTTGAACACTGAAGCTTTCTTT. The V gene is TRBV6-4, the J gene TRBJ1-1; possibly TRBD1 for D (6 bases). Germline values: CDR1 MRHNA, CDR2 SNTAGT. CDR3 length equals 15 residues. Trimming removed 7 bases at V and 0 bases at J, with 15 bases between.

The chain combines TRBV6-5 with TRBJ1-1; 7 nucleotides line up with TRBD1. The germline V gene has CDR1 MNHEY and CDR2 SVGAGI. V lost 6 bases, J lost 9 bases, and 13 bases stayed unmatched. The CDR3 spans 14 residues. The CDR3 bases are TGTGCCAGCAGCCACAGGGGAAGGGAAAATAAAGCTTTCTTT. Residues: CASSHRGRENKAFF.

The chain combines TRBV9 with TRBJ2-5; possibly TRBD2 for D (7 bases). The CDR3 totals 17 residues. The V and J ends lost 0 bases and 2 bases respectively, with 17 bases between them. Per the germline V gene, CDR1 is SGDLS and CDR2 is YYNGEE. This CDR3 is CASSVGFGGQPQETQYF. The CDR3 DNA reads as TGTGCCAGCAGCGTAGGATTCGGGGGGCAGCCTCAAGAGACCCAGTACTTC.

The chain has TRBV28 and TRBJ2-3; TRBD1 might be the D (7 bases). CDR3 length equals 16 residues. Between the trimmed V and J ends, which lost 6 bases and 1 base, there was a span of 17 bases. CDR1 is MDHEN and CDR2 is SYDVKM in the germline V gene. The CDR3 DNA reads TGTGCCAGCAGACCCACAGGGGAGCGGGGCACAGATACGCAGTATTTT. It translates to CASRPTGERGTDTQYF.

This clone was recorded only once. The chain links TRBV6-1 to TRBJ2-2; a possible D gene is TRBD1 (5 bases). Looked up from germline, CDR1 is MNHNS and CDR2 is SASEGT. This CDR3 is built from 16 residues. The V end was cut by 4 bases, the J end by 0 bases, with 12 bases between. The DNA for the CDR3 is TGTGCCAGCAGTGCCAGGGTAGGGTCGAACACCGGGGAGCTGTTTTTT. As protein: CASSARVGSNTGELFF.

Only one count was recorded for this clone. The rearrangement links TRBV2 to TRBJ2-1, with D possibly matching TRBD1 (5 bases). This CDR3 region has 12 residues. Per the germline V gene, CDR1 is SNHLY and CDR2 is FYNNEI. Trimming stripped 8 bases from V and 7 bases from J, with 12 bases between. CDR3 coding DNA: TGTGCCAGCCTAAATGACAGTAATGAGCAGTTCTTC. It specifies CASLNDSNEQFF. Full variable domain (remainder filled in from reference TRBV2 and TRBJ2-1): EPEVTQTPSHQVTQMGQEVILRCVPISNHLYFYWYRQILGQKVEFLVSFYNNEISEKSEIFDDQFSVERPDGSNFTLKIRSTKLEDSAMYFCASLNDSNEQFFGPGTRLTVL.

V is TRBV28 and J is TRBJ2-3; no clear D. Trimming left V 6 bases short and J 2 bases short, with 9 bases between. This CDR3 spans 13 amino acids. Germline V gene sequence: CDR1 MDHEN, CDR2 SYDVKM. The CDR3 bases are TGTGCCAGCAGGAGTGGTTCCACAGATACGCAGTATTTT. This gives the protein CASRSGSTDTQYF.

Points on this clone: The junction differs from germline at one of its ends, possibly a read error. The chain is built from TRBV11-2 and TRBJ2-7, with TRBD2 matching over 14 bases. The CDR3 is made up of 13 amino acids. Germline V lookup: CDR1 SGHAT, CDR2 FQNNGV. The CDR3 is CATTGTSGSIGHF. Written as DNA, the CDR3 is TGTGCCACCACCGGGACTAGCGGGAGCATCGGGCACTTC.

The CDR3, as DNA: TGTGCCAGTACCAGGGACAGGGGAGTCTATGGCTACACCTTC. It translates to CASTRDRGVYGYTF. This chain links TRBV19 with TRBJ1-2; 10 bases are shared with TRBD1. Trimming cost V 7 bases and J 4 bases; bases outside gene matches: 6. The CDR3 spans 14 residues. Germline V gene lookup returns CDR1 LNHDA and CDR2 SQIVND (reference sequence).

CDR3 DNA sequence: TGTGCCAGCAGCCAATGTCAGGTGAATGAGCAGTTCTTC. It yields the protein CASSQCQVNEQFF. The chain has TRBV21-1 and TRBJ2-1; the D call of TRBD1 is as the table states it, not checked on the DNA. TRBV21-1 is designated a pseudogene. The CDR3 has 13 residues.

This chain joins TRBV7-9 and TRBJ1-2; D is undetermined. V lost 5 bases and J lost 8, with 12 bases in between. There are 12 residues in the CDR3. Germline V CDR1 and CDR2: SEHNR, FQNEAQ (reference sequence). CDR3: CASSAQVIGYTF. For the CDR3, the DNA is TGTGCCAGCAGCGCCCAGGTTATAGGCTACACCTTC.

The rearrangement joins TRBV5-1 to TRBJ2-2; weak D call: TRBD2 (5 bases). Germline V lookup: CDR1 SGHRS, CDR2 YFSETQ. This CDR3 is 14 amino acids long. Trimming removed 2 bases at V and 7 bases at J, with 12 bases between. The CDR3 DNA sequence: TGCGCCAGCAGCTTAGAAGCGGTCGGCGGGGAGCTGTTTTTT. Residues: CASSLEAVGGELFF.

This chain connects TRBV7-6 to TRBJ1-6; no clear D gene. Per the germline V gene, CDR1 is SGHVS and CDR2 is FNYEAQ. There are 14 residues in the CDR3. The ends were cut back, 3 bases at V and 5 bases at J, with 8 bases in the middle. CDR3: CASSFLADNSPLHF. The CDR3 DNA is TGTGCCAGCAGCTTTTTGGCCGATAATTCACCCCTCCACTTT.

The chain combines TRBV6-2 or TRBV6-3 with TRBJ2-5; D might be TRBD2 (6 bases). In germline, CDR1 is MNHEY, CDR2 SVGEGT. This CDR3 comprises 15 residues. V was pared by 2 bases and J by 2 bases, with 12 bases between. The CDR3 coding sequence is TGTGCCAGCAGTTACCGTCGGGGGACTCAAGAGACCCAGTACTTC. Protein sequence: CASSYRRGTQETQYF.